Below, 20 T cell receptor beta chains from the same sample are listed, as sequenced in a study of blood T cell repertoires in COVID-19 (dated by TCRdb to 2020 to 2021). Libraries were constructed by the immunoSEQ multiplex PCR assay. TCRdb provides this immuneACCESS table in a form limited to in-frame rearrangements. Some clones are lacking; in checked studies, under half of them reflect an unresolved V gene, and why the rest are absent is not known. Here the sample has approximately 160,000 clones; approximately 80% occur a single time. Jointly, the top ten make up under 3% of the sample. Sequencing was carried out using peripheral blood. These receptors came from a woman aged 60-70 years with acute or convalescent COVID-19.

J is TRBJ1-6 and V is TRBV6-4; D is perhaps TRBD1 (6 bases). Trimming shortened V by 3 bases and J by 8 bases, and 8 bases separated the two germline ends. Germline loops: CDR1 MRHNA, CDR2 SNTAGT. This CDR3 comprises 13 residues. This CDR3 is CASSEQGYSPLHF. The CDR3 DNA reads TGTGCCAGCAGTGAACAGGGCTATTCACCCCTCCACTTT.

The rearrangement joins TRBV24-1 to TRBJ1-1; D gene unclear. CDR1 and CDR2 from the germline V gene are KGHDR and SFDVKD. The CDR3 covers 13 residues. V was shortened by 9 bases and J by 1 base, with 11 bases between the two germline ends. CDR3 sequence reads: CATRGSGNTEAFF. The CDR3 coding sequence is TGTGCCACCCGAGGGAGTGGGAACACTGAAGCTTTCTTT.

The chain recombines TRBV3-1 (or the pseudogene TRBV3-2) with TRBJ2-4; D not certain. Trimming took off 0 bases at V and 0 bases at J, with 15 bases between the two ends. The CDR3 spans 18 residues. The germline gives CDR1 LGHDT, CDR2 YNNKEL (reference sequence). CDR3 sequence reads: CASSQDPPVVLAKNIQYF. The CDR3 DNA is TGTGCCAGCAGCCAAGATCCTCCAGTGGTTCTAGCCAAAAACATTCAGTACTTC.

The CDR3 region is CASSLPRTDTQYF. The CDR3 nucleotides are TGTGCCAGTAGTCTCCCCCGCACAGATACGCAGTATTTT. The chain links TRBV19 to TRBJ2-3; no reliable D call. V dropped 5 bases and J dropped 1 base, with 7 bases sitting between them. The CDR3 covers 13 residues. Germline lookup yields CDR1 LNHDA and CDR2 SQIVND (reference sequence).

The rearrangement links TRBV7-6 to TRBJ2-3, with D hard to call. The CDR3 is 12 residues long. Germline lookup yields CDR1 SGHVS and CDR2 FNYEAQ. Trimming took 5 bases from V and 2 from J, leaving 5 bases between them. In DNA, the CDR3 is TGTGCCAGCAGCCTTTTCACAGATACGCAGTATTTT. Its protein product is CASSLFTDTQYF.

This chain joins TRBV5-1 and TRBJ1-2; possibly TRBD1 for D (6 bases). V was pared by 4 bases and J by 7 bases, with 17 bases between. This CDR3 comprises 14 residues. CDR1 SGHRS and CDR2 YFSETQ come from the germline V gene. CDR3 in DNA: TGCGCCAGCAGCCCCGGAAGGCAGGGGCTTGGCTACACCTTC. Translating gives CASSPGRQGLGYTF. Variable domain in full (rest from reference TRBV5-1 and TRBJ1-2): KAGVTQTPRYLIKTRGQQVTLSCSPISGHRSVSWYQQTPGQGLQFLFEYFSETQRNKGNFPGRFSGRQFSNSRSEMNVSTLELGDSALYLCASSPGRQGLGYTFGSGTRLTVV.

The V gene is TRBV20-1, the J gene TRBJ1-6; perhaps TRBD1 as D (6 bases). The CDR3 consists of 11 residues. Germline V gene lookup returns CDR1 DFQATT and CDR2 SNEGSKA (reference sequence). Trimming stripped 6 bases from V and 15 bases from J, with 15 bases between. CDR3 coding DNA: TGCAGTGCCCAGCGGGGGCCACTCCTCCACTTT. Translation: CSAQRGPLLHF.

The chain is built from TRBV30 and TRBJ1-2, with TRBD1 identical over 12 bases. CDR3 length: 15 amino acids. The J segment lost 2 bases and the V segment lost 4 bases, leaving 5 bases of the junction unmatched. Germline-derived CDR1 and CDR2 are GTSNPN and SVGIG (reference sequence). This CDR3 reads CAWNGDRGQNYGYTF. CDR3 sequence (DNA): TGTGCCTGGAACGGGGACAGGGGGCAGAACTATGGCTACACCTTC.

The V call is TRBV6-2 or TRBV6-3, the J call TRBJ2-3; weak D call: TRBD2 (6 bases). The germline gives CDR1 MNHEY, CDR2 SVGEGT. V was pared by 6 bases and J by 0 bases, with 13 bases between. The CDR3 runs 15 residues. The CDR3 sequence is CASSPDGTSTDTQYF. DNA of the CDR3: TGTGCCAGCAGCCCCGATGGGACTAGCACAGATACGCAGTATTTT.

The V gene is TRBV7-9, the J gene TRBJ2-1, with D possibly matching TRBD1 (5 bases). The CDR3 covers 13 residues. Germline V lookup: CDR1 SEHNR, CDR2 FQNEAQ (reference sequence). The V and J ends lost 4 bases and 4 bases respectively, with 8 bases between them. Here the CDR3 DNA reads TGTGCCAGCAGCTCGACAGCATACAATGAGCAGTTCTTC. Translated: CASSSTAYNEQFF. Full variable domain (remainder filled in from reference TRBV7-9 and TRBJ2-1): DTGVSQNPRHKITKRGQNVTFRCDPISEHNRLYWYRQTLGQGPEFLTYFQNEAQLEKSRLLSDRFSAERPKGSFSTLEIQRTEQGDSAMYLCASSSTAYNEQFFGPGTRLTVL.

This clone was seen only once. V usage is TRBV9 and J usage is TRBJ2-1; D is perhaps TRBD1 (5 bases). The CDR3 runs to 14 residues. CDR1 and CDR2 from the germline V gene are SGDLS and YYNGEE. The V gene lost 0 bases and the J gene lost 3 bases, with 7 bases spanning the gap. The DNA of the CDR3 is TGTGCCAGCAGCGTAGAGGGGTTCTACAATGAGCAGTTCTTC. This gives the protein CASSVEGFYNEQFF.

V is TRBV4-1 and J is TRBJ2-7; TRBD1 might be the D (5 bases). Germline V gives CDR1 MGHRA, CDR2 YSYEKL. Trimming stripped 0 bases from V and 5 bases from J, with 11 bases between. This CDR3 has 14 amino acids. This CDR3 is CASSQDTGIDEQYF. The CDR3 nucleotides are TGCGCCAGCAGCCAAGATACAGGTATCGACGAGCAGTACTTC.

The gene calls are TRBV19 and TRBJ2-1, with no clear D. CDR1 and CDR2 from the germline V gene are LNHDA and SQIVND (reference sequence). The ends were cut back, 4 bases at V and 8 bases at J, with 9 bases in the middle. The length of the CDR3 is 12 residues. The CDR3 nucleotides are TGTGCCAGTAGTACCGGGTGGTATGAGCAGTTCTTC. Translated: CASSTGWYEQFF. The variable domain in full, with the rest retrieved from reference TRBV19 and TRBJ2-1, is DGGITQSPKYLFRKEGQNVTLSCEQNLNHDAMYWYRQDPGQGLRLIYYSQIVNDFQKGDIAEGYSVSREKKESFPLTVTSAQKNPTAFYLCASSTGWYEQFFGPGTRLTVL.

The genes are TRBV10-3 and TRBJ1-1; no reliable D call. Germline values: CDR1 ENHRY, CDR2 SYGVKD. CDR3 size: 13 residues. V lost 4 bases to trimming and J lost 3 bases, with 9 bases between them. The CDR3 loop is CAISVGSYTEAFF. The CDR3 DNA reads as TGTGCCATCAGTGTGGGCAGTTACACTGAAGCTTTCTTT.

This sequence joins TRBV10-3 and TRBJ2-1; 8 bases fit TRBD2. J gave up 7 bases and V 2 bases, and 13 bases lay outside the gene matches. Germline CDR1 is ENHRY and CDR2 is SYGVKD. CDR3 length equals 17 residues. CDR3 DNA sequence: TGTGCCATCAGTGAGCCTCCCCGGGGTAGCGGGGATAATGAGCAGTTCTTC. Translated, it gives CAISEPPRGSGDNEQFF.

The rearrangement links TRBV6-2 or TRBV6-3 to TRBJ1-1; no definite D call. The germline CDR1 and CDR2 sequences are MNHEY and SVGEGT. Trimming cost V 0 bases and J 1 base, with 6 bases left between them. The CDR3 is 14 amino acids. CDR3 in amino acids: CASSYSTGNTEAFF. CDR3 bases: TGTGCCAGCAGTTACTCCACTGGGAACACTGAAGCTTTCTTT.

The chain has TRBV7-2 and TRBJ2-3; unclear D gene. CDR3 length: 12 residues. V lost 5 bases, J lost 0 bases, and 3 bases lay in between. Germline V gene sequence: CDR1 SGHTA, CDR2 FQGNSA. CDR3 amino acids: CASSPSTDTQYF. DNA for the CDR3: TGTGCCAGCAGCCCGAGCACAGATACGCAGTATTTT.

CDR3 region: CASSLYPAGGQDTQYF. Written as DNA, the CDR3 is TGTGCCAGCAGTTTATATCCAGCGGGGGGTCAAGATACGCAGTATTTT. J is TRBJ2-3 and V is TRBV27, with 9 bases lining up with TRBD2. Germline lookup yields CDR1 MNHEY and CDR2 SMNVEV (reference sequence). Trimming at V came to 1 base and at J to 5 bases, leaving 7 bases not matched to a gene. The CDR3 extends over 16 amino acids.

This chain uses TRBV5-4 with TRBJ2-2; D is possibly TRBD1 (6 bases). V lost 4 bases, J lost 6 bases, and 16 bases lay in between. This CDR3 spans 15 amino acids. Germline V lookup: CDR1 SGHNT, CDR2 YYREEE (reference sequence). In DNA form, the CDR3 reads TGTGCCAGCAGCACCCGGGACATCTCGCCCGGGGAGCTGTTTTTT. Residues: CASSTRDISPGELFF.

This clone showed up just once. This rearrangement joins TRBV5-4 to TRBJ2-2; possibly TRBD1 for D (6 bases). Germline CDR1 SGHNT, CDR2 YYREEE (reference sequence). V lost 7 bases to trimming and J lost 7 bases, with 26 bases between them. The CDR3 consists of 17 residues. Written as DNA, the CDR3 is TGTGCCAGCCAGGGGAAGGACGGAAAAAGGGGTAGCGGGGAGCTGTTTTTT. This encodes CASQGKDGKRGSGELFF.